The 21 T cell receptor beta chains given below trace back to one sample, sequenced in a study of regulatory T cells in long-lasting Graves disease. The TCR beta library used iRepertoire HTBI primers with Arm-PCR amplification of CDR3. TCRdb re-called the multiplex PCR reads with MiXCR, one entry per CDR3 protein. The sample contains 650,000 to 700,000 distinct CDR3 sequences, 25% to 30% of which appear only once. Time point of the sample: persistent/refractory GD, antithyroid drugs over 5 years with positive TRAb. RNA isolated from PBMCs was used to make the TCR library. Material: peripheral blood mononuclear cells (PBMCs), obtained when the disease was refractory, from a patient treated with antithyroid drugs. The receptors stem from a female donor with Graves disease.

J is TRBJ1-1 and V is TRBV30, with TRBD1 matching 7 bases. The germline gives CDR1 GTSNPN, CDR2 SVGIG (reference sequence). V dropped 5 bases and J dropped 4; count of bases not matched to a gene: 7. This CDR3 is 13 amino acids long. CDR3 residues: CAWPQGTSTEAFF. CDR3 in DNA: TGTGCCTGGCCACAGGGGACGAGCACTGAAGCTTTCTTT.

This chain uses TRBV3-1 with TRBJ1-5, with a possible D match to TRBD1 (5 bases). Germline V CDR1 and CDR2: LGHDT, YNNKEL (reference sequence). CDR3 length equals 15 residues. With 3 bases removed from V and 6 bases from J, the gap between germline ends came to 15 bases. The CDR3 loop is CASSHSAGWSQPQHF. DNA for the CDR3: TGTGCCAGCAGCCATTCGGCAGGGTGGAGTCAGCCCCAGCATTTT.

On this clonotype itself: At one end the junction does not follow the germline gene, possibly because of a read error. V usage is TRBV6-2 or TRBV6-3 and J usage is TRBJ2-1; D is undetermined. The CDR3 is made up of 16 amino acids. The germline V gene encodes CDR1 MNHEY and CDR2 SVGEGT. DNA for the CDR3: TGTGCCAGCAGTGACTCGTTTACAGTAGGTTACAATGAGCAGTTCTTC. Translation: CASSDSFTVGYNEQFF.

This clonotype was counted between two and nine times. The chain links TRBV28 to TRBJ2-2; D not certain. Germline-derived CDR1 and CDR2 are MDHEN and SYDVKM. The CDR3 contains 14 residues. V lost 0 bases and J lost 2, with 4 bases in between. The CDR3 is CASSLCHNTGELFF. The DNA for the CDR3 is TGTGCCAGCAGTTTATGCCATAACACCGGGGAGCTGTTTTTT.

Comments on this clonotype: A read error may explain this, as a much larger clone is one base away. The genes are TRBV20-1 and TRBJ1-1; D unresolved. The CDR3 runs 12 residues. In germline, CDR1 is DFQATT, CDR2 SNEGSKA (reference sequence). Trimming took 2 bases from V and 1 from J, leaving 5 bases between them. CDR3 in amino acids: CSARHGNTEAFF. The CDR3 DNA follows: TGCAGTGCTAGACACGGGAACACTGAAGCTTTCTTT.

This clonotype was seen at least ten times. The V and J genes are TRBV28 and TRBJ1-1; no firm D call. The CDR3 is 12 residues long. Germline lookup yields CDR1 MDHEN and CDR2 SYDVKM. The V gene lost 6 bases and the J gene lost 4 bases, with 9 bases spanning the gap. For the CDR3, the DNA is TGTGCCAGCAGCCTCATTGGCACTGAAGCTTTCTTT. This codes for CASSLIGTEAFF.

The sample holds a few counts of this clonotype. CDR3 sequence (DNA): TGTGCCAGCAGCTCGAAGACTGAAAGCACAGATACGCAGTATTTT. Translated, it gives CASSSKTESTDTQYF. J is TRBJ2-3 and V is TRBV7-9; D unclear. The CDR3 length is 15 residues. Germline-derived CDR1 and CDR2 are SEHNR and FQNEAQ (reference sequence). The V gene lost 4 bases and the J gene lost 0 bases, with 11 bases spanning the gap. Supplemented by reference TRBV7-9 and TRBJ2-3, the full variable domain reads DTGVSQNPRHKITKRGQNVTFRCDPISEHNRLYWYRQTLGQGPEFLTYFQNEAQLEKSRLLSDRFSAERPKGSFSTLEIQRTEQGDSAMYLCASSSKTESTDTQYFGPGTRLTVL.

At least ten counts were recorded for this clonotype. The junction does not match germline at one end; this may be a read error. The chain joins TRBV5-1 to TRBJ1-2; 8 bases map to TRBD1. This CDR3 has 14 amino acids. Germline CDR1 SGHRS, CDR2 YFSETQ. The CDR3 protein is CASSSTGANYGYTF. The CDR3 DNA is TGTGCCAGCAGCTCGACAGGGGCCAACTATGGCTACACCTTC. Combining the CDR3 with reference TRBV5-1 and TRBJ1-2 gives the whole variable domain KAGVTQTPRYLIKTRGQQVTLSCSPISGHRSVSWYQQTPGQGLQFLFEYFSETQRNKGNFPGRFSGRQFSNSRSEMNVSTLELGDSALYLCASSSTGANYGYTFGSGTRLTVV.

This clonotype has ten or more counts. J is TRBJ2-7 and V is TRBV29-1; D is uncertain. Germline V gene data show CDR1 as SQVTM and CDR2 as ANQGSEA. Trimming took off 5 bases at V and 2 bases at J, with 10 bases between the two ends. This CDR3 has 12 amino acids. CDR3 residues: CSVRTETYEQYF. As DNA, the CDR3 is TGCAGCGTTAGGACGGAAACCTACGAGCAGTACTTC.

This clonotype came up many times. DNA for the CDR3: TGTGCCAGCAGACGCCGGGAGGGTAACTATGGCTACACCTTC. Its translation: CASRRREGNYGYTF. The rearrangement links TRBV6-2 or TRBV6-3 to TRBJ1-2; no reliable D call. The CDR3 totals 14 residues. V shed 6 bases and J shed 1 base, with 12 bases lying between them. Germline values: CDR1 MNHEY, CDR2 SVGEGT.

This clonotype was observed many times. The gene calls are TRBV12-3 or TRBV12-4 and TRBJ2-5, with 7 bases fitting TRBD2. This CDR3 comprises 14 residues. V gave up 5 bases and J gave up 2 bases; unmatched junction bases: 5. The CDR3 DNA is TGTGCCAGCAGTCCCCGGACTAGGCAAGAGACCCAGTACTTC. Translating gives CASSPRTRQETQYF.

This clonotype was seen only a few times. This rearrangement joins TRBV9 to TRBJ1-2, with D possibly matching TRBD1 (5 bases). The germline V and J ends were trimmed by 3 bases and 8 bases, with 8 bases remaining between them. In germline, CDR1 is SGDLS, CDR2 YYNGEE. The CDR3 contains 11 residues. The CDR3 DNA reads TGTGCCAGCAGCGGCGCAGGGGGCTACACCTTC. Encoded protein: CASSGAGGYTF.

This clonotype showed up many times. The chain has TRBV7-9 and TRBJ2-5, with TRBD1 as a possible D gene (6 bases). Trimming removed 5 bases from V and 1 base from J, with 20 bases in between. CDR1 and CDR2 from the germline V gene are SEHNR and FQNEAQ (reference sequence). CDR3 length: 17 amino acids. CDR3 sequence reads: CASSISGGVGGQETQYF. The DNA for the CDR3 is TGTGCCAGCAGCATAAGCGGTGGTGTAGGGGGCCAAGAGACCCAGTACTTC. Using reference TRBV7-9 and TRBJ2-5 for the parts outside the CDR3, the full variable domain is DTGVSQNPRHKITKRGQNVTFRCDPISEHNRLYWYRQTLGQGPEFLTYFQNEAQLEKSRLLSDRFSAERPKGSFSTLEIQRTEQGDSAMYLCASSISGGVGGQETQYFGPGTRLLVL.

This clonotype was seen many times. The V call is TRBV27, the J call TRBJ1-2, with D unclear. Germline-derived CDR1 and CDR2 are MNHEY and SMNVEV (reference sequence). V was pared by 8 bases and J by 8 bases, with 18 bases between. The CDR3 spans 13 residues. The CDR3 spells CASSTHRDRGYTF. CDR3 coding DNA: TGTGCCAGCTCTACTCATAGGGATCGCGGCTACACCTTC.

The CDR3 DNA reads as TGTGCCAGCAGTTACTTGAGACAGGGCTTGAACACTGAAGCTTTCTTT. Translation: CASSYLRQGLNTEAFF. The rearrangement links TRBV6-2 or TRBV6-3 to TRBJ1-1, with TRBD1 identical over 7 bases. Germline V CDR1 and CDR2: MNHEY, SVGEGT. This CDR3 is built from 16 residues. The ends lost 1 base at V and 0 bases at J; junction bases unmatched: 5.

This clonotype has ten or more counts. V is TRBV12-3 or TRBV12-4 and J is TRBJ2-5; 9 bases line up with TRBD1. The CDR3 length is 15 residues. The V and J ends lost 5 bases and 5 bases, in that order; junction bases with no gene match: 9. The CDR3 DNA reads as TGTGCCAGCAGTATAGGGACAGGGATCGGGGAGACCCAGTACTTC. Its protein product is CASSIGTGIGETQYF.

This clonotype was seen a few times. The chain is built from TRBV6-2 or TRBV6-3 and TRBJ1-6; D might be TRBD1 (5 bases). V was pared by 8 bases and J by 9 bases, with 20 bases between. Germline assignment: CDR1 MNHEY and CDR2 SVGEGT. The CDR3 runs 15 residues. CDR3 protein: CASLRDHLRGSPLHF. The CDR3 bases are TGTGCCAGCCTGCGGGACCACCTCCGGGGTTCACCCCTCCACTTT.

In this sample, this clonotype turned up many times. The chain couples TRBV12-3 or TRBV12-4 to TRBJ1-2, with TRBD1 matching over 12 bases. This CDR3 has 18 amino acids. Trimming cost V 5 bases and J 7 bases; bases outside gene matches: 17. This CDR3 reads CASSRHHGTGGESGGYTF. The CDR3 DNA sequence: TGTGCCAGCAGTCGCCACCACGGGACAGGGGGCGAAAGTGGTGGCTACACCTTC.

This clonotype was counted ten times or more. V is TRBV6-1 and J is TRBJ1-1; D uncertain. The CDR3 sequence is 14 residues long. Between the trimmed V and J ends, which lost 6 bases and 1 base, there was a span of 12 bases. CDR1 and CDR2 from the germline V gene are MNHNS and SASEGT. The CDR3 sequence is CASSPRASNTEAFF. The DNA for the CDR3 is TGTGCCAGCAGCCCTCGGGCTTCGAACACTGAAGCTTTCTTT.

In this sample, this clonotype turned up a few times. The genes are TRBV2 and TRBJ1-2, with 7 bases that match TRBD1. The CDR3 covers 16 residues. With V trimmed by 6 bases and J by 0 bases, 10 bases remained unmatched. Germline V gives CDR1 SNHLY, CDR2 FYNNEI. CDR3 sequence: CASRGDSGVPNYGYTF. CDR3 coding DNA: TGTGCCAGCAGGGGGGACAGCGGGGTCCCTAACTATGGCTACACCTTC.

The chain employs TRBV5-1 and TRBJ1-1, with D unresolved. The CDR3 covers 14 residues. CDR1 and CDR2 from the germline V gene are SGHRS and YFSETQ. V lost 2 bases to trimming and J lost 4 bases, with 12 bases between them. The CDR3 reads CASSLASGRTEAFF. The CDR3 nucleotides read TGCGCCAGCAGCTTAGCCAGCGGACGCACTGAAGCTTTCTTT. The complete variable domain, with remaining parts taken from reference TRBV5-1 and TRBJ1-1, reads KAGVTQTPRYLIKTRGQQVTLSCSPISGHRSVSWYQQTPGQGLQFLFEYFSETQRNKGNFPGRFSGRQFSNSRSEMNVSTLELGDSALYLCASSLASGRTEAFFGQGTRLTVV.